A selection of T cell receptor beta chains follows, all from one sample in a study of shared clonotypes between healthy human individuals. Repertoires were generated with immunoSEQ multiplex PCR, while TCRdb's copy carries only in-frame clones and drops some. The sample includes 2,500,000 or so clones, 85% to 95% seen only once; the top ten take 0.37%. The sample comprised naive CD4+ T cells from PBMCs. Every receptor here comes from a man aged 18 to 30 in good health. Some clones in this sample may be carry-over from other donors' samples. Both conserved end residues are part of each CDR3. A D gene is named only where the DNA matches it firmly. Clone size appears in some rows only: once, few, many, or a class for an expanded clone.

V gene,clone size,J gene,D gene,CDR3 DNA,CDR3 protein
TRBV29-1,once,TRBJ2-7,TRBD2,TGCAGCGTCGGGGGGGTGTTCTCCTACGAGCAGTACTTC,CSVGGVFSYEQYF
TRBV10-3,.,TRBJ2-7,.,TGTGCCATCAGTGAGAGTATGGGAGGGGGCGGAAACGAGCAGTACTTC,CAISESMGGGGNEQYF
TRBV2,.,TRBJ1-1,.,TGTGCCAGCATTCTCGAGACAGCGAACACTGAAGCTTTCTTT,CASILETANTEAFF
TRBV2,.,TRBJ2-1,TRBD2,TGTGCCAGCGGGGCCGAACTAGCGGACAATGAGCAGTTCTTC,CASGAELADNEQFF
TRBV7-2,.,TRBJ2-3,TRBD2,TGTGCCAGCAGCTTTAACCCAGGGGGAGCGGGAGGGTCCTTGTATACGCAGTATTTT,CASSFNPGGAGGSLYTQYF
TRBV28,.,TRBJ1-1,TRBD1,TGTGCCAGCAGTACAGGGGGCTGGGGTTTCGGAGCTTTCTTT,CASSTGGWGFGAFF
TRBV29-1,.,TRBJ2-3,TRBD1,TGCAGCGTTGGACAGGGTGGCACAGATACGCAGTATTTT,CSVGQGGTDTQYF
TRBV6-1,.,TRBJ2-3,TRBD2,TGTGCCAGCAGTGAAGTAAAAATAGCGGGAGGGCCGGGTACGCAGTATTTT,CASSEVKIAGGPGTQYF
TRBV4-3,.,TRBJ2-1,.,TGCGCCAGCAGCCAAGACTTAGCTTCCCCCTACAATGAGCAGTTCTTC,CASSQDLASPYNEQFF
TRBV27,.,TRBJ2-2,TRBD1,TGTGCCAGCAGTTTAGGTTGGGACAGGGACACCGGGGAGCTGTTTTTT,CASSLGWDRDTGELFF
TRBV5-1,.,TRBJ2-5,TRBD2,TGCGCCAGCAGCTTGGCCGTAGCGGGAGAAGGGGAGACCCAGTACTTC,CASSLAVAGEGETQYF
TRBV23-1,.,TRBJ2-6,.,TGCGCCAGCCCGGGGTCAGGAAAGTCGCTCTCTGGGGCCAACGTCCTGACTTTC,CASPGSGKSLSGANVLTF
TRBV7-9,once,TRBJ2-7,TRBD1,TGTGCCAGCAGCCCCCTGGGACAGTCCTACGAGCAGTACTTC,CASSPLGQSYEQYF
TRBV11-3,.,TRBJ2-2,.,TGTGCCAGCAGCTTATCTAGGGTCGGGGAGCTGTTTTTT,CASSLSRVGELFF
TRBV7-3,.,TRBJ2-7,.,TGTGCCAGCAGCTTAGGTGCCACCTACGAGCAGTACTTC,CASSLGATYEQYF
TRBV7-2,.,TRBJ1-3,.,TGTGCCAGCAGCATAAAAAGCTCTGGAAACACCATATATTTT,CASSIKSSGNTIYF
TRBV5-1,once,TRBJ2-1,TRBD2,TGCGCCAGCAGCTTGGGACTAGCGGGAGGCTTCTCCTACAATGAGCAGTTCTTC,CASSLGLAGGFSYNEQFF
TRBV7-9,.,TRBJ1-3,.,TGTGCCAGCAGCTCAACCACAGGGACTGGAAACACCATATATTTT,CASSSTTGTGNTIYF
TRBV5-4,.,TRBJ2-5,TRBD2,TGTGCCAGCAGCTTGGCTGTACGGGCGGGAGGGAAGGAGACCCAGTACTTC,CASSLAVRAGGKETQYF
TRBV2,.,TRBJ2-5,TRBD1,TGTGCCAGCAGTATGGGACAGGGGGAGACCCAGTACTTC,CASSMGQGETQYF
TRBV19,.,TRBJ1-5,.,TGTGCCAGTAGTGGCGCAGGGAGCGGGCCCCAGCATTTT,CASSGAGSGPQHF
TRBV29-1,.,TRBJ1-1,.,TGCAGCGTCGTCTCAGGAGCCGAACGAGAAGCTTTCTTT,CSVVSGAEREAFF
TRBV7-9,.,TRBJ2-1,TRBD2,TGTGCCAGCAGCTTATCCGGGACTAGCGGGAGTCGCTCCTACAATGAGCAGTTCTTC,CASSLSGTSGSRSYNEQFF
TRBV6-5,.,TRBJ2-5,.,TGTGCCAGCAGTTATACGGCGTTCCAAGAGACCCAGTACTTC,CASSYTAFQETQYF